This is a list of T cell receptor beta chains from one sample in a study of blood T cell repertoires in COVID-19. TCRdb's copy holds only in-frame clones and misses some; the assay was immunoSEQ multiplex PCR. The repertoire holds 540,000 or so clones, with roughly nine tenths as singletons. Material: peripheral blood. Every receptor here comes from a woman in her forties or fifties with COVID-19, enrolled during active disease. Both conserved end residues are part of each CDR3. The D gene is left open where the match is weak. A row's size may be missing; if present it is once, few, many or a size class.

J gene	D gene	V gene	clone size	CDR3 protein	CDR3 DNA
TRBJ1-2	NA	TRBV30	few	CAWSPSPGAYGYTF	TGTGCCTGGAGTCCCTCCCCAGGGGCCTATGGCTACACCTTC
TRBJ1-4	NA	TRBV9	NA	CASSGGDATNEKLFF	TGTGCCAGCAGCGGCGGGGATGCAACTAATGAAAAACTGTTTTTT
TRBJ2-1	NA	TRBV11-3	NA	CASSLDHAARMDEQFF	TGTGCCAGCAGCTTAGATCATGCGGCGCGCATGGATGAGCAGTTCTTC
TRBJ2-1	TRBD1	TRBV3-1/TRBV3-2	NA	CASSPGTGDYNEQFF	TGTGCCAGCAGCCCTGGGACAGGGGATTACAATGAGCAGTTCTTC
TRBJ1-1	NA	TRBV2	NA	CASRRGGESNPEAFF	TGTGCCAGCAGACGGGGGGGGGAGTCCAACCCTGAAGCTTTCTTT
TRBJ2-3	NA	TRBV4-1	few	CASSQDGRLGTDTQYF	TGCGCCAGCAGCCAAGATGGGAGACTAGGGACAGATACGCAGTATTTT
TRBJ1-1	NA	TRBV7-2	NA	CASSIRGFEAFF	TGTGCCAGCAGCATCCGGGGATTTGAAGCTTTCTTT
TRBJ1-2	NA	TRBV27	NA	CASSLERGYGYTF	TGTGCCAGCAGTTTGGAAAGAGGGTATGGCTACACCTTC
TRBJ2-2	TRBD1	TRBV2	once	CASNPGQAGELFF	TGTGCCAGCAATCCCGGACAGGCCGGGGAGCTGTTTTTT
TRBJ1-4	TRBD1	TRBV19	NA	CASRPTGGYEKLFF	TGTGCCAGTAGGCCGACAGGGGGCTATGAAAAACTGTTTTTT
TRBJ2-7	NA	TRBV29-1	NA	CSVEWGPDEQYF	TGCAGCGTTGAATGGGGCCCAGACGAGCAGTACTTC
TRBJ2-7	TRBD2	TRBV4-1	few	CASSQSSRGGVYEQYF	TGCGCCAGCAGCCAAAGCTCGCGGGGAGGGGTCTACGAGCAGTACTTC
TRBJ2-7	NA	TRBV7-9	NA	CASSLRSIEQYF	TGTGCCAGCAGCCTTAGGAGTATCGAGCAGTACTTC
TRBJ1-1	NA	TRBV19	NA	CASSQRGGNTEAFF	TGTGCCAGCAGTCAAAGGGGAGGGAACACTGAAGCTTTCTTT
TRBJ2-1	TRBD2	TRBV3-1/TRBV3-2	NA	CASSQHLLAEINNEQFF	TGTGCCAGCAGCCAACACCTACTAGCGGAAATAAACAATGAGCAGTTCTTC
TRBJ2-6	NA	TRBV7-9	NA	CASSGGGRSLTSGANVLTF	TGTGCCAGCAGCGGGGGAGGACGGTCTCTAACCTCTGGGGCCAACGTCCTGACTTTC
TRBJ2-3	NA	TRBV7-3	NA	CASSSTGSDTQYF	TGTGCCAGCAGCTCTACAGGGTCAGATACGCAGTATTTT
TRBJ2-7	NA	TRBV11-2	NA	CASSLVPGGLYEQYF	TGTGCCAGCAGCTTAGTACCAGGGGGACTCTACGAGCAGTACTTC
TRBJ1-2	TRBD1	TRBV27	NA	CASSLSGTGFGYGYTF	TGTGCCAGCAGTTTATCCGGGACAGGGTTTGGCTATGGCTACACCTTC
TRBJ2-3	TRBD1	TRBV2	NA	CASSLQGDSRQDTQYF	TGTGCCAGCAGCCTCCAAGGGGACAGCAGGCAAGATACGCAGTATTTT
TRBJ2-3	NA	TRBV9	NA	CASSVGMVGDTQYF	TGTGCCAGCAGCGTAGGAATGGTGGGCGATACGCAGTATTTT
TRBJ2-5	TRBD1	TRBV10-3	NA	CAIADRGQETQYF	TGTGCCATCGCAGACAGGGGGCAAGAGACCCAGTACTTC
TRBJ1-2	NA	TRBV28	NA	CASSRSARGNGYTF	TGTGCCAGCTCTCGATCGGCCCGAGGAAATGGCTACACCTTC
TRBJ2-3	TRBD1	TRBV29-1	NA	CSVTGTGVGDTQYF	TGCAGCGTTACCGGGACAGGGGTGGGAGATACGCAGTATTTT
TRBJ1-1	NA	TRBV30	NA	CAWISRGGVREAFF	TGTGCCTGGATCTCACGCGGAGGGGTACGGGAAGCTTTCTTT
TRBJ2-3	TRBD2	TRBV2	once	CASGGLAVNEQYF	TGTGCCAGCGGCGGACTAGCGGTGAATGAGCAGTATTTT
TRBJ1-5	TRBD1	TRBV19	NA	CASSIDRARGQDTYSNQPQHF	TGTGCCAGTAGTATCGACAGAGCTAGGGGACAGGACACCTATAGCAATCAGCCCCAGCATTTT
TRBJ2-1	NA	TRBV27	NA	CASSFLLGQVDYNEQFF	TGTGCCAGCAGTTTCTTGCTCGGTCAGGTCGACTACAATGAGCAGTTCTTC